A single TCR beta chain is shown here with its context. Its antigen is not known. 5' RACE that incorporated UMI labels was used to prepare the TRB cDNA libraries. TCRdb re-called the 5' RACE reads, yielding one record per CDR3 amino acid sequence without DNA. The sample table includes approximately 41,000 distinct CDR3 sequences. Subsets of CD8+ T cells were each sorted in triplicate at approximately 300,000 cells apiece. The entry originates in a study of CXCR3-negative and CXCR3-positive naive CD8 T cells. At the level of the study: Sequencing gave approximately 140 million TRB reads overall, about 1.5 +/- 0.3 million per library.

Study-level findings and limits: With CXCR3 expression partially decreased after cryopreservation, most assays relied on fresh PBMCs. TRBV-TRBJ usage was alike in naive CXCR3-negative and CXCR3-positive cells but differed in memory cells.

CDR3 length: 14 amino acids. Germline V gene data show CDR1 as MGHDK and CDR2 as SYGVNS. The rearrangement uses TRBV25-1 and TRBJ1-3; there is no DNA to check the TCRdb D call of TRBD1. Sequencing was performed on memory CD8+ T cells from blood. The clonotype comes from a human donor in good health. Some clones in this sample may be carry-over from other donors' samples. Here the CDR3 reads CASSDWGLRNTIYF.